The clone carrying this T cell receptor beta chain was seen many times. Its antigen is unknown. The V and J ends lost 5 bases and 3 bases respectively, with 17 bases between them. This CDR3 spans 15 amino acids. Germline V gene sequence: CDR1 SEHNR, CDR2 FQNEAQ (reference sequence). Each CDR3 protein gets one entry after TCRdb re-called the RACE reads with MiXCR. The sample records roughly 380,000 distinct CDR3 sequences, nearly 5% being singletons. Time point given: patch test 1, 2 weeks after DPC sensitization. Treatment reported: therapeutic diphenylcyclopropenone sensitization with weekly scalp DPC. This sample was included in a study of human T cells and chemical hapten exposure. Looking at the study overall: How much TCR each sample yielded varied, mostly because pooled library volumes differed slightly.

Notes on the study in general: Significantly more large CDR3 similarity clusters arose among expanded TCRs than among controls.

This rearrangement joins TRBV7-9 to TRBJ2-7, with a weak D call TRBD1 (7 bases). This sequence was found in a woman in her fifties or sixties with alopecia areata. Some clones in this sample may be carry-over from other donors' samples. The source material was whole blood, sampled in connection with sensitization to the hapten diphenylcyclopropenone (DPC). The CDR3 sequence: CASSGGTVNYYEQYF. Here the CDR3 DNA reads TGTGCCAGCAGCGGGGGGACAGTTAACTACTACGAGCAGTACTTC.